A selection of T cell receptor beta chains follows, all from one sample in a study of post-analysis software for immune sequencing data. TCRdb ran MiXCR on the PCR reads and lists one entry per CDR3 protein. Of about 260,000 distinct CDR3 sequences in the sample, about 38% were seen once. Sequencing was carried out using blood. The receptors were gathered from a girl aged 10-17 years with multiple sclerosis. Each CDR3 is given with its conserved first and last residue. A D gene is named only where the DNA matches it firmly. Only some rows state a clone size, as once, few, many or a class for expanded clones.

TRBV29-1,TRBD1,.,TRBJ1-4,CSVEGTGTEKRFF,TGCAGCGTTGAAGGGACAGGGACTGAAAAACGGTTTTTT
TRBV6-1,TRBD1,.,TRBJ2-7,CASSERQGTVYEQYF,TGTGCCAGCAGTGAACGACAGGGAACCGTCTACGAGCAGTACTTC
TRBV5-5,TRBD2,many,TRBJ2-1,CASSPTRTSGSPYNEQFF,TGTGCCAGCAGCCCCACGAGGACTAGCGGATCCCCCTACAATGAGCAGTTCTTC
TRBV29-1,TRBD2,many,TRBJ2-3,CSVEDPTRTSGLTDTQYF,TGCAGCGTTGAAGATCCCACCCGGACTAGCGGGCTCACAGATACGCAGTATTTT
TRBV6-4,TRBD1,few,TRBJ2-1,CASSDLGGTGDDEQFF,TGTGCCAGCAGTGACTTAGGAGGGACAGGGGACGATGAGCAGTTCTTC
TRBV29-1,.,many,TRBJ1-4,CSAPSGGDGEKLFF,TGCAGCGCCCCTTCCGGTGGGGATGGCGAAAAACTGTTTTTT
TRBV7-6,.,.,TRBJ1-2,CASSSIRRDSRGGTYGYTF,TGTGCCAGCAGCTCGATACGACGGGACTCTCGGGGGGGCACCTATGGCTACACCTTC
TRBV3-1,.,many,TRBJ2-4,CASSQGRALAKNIQYF,TGTGCCAGCAGCCAAGGAAGGGCTCTAGCCAAAAACATTCAGTACTTC
TRBV19,.,.,TRBJ1-5,CASSIDQGSRNQPQHF,TGTGCCAGTAGTATAGATCAAGGCAGTCGGAATCAGCCCCAGCATTTT
TRBV5-1,TRBD2,many,TRBJ2-1,CASRTSGDSYNEQFF,TGCGCCAGCAGGACTAGCGGGGACTCCTACAATGAGCAGTTCTTC
TRBV19,.,few,TRBJ1-5,CASSIGGTGGNQPQHF,TGTGCCAGTAGTATCGGTGGGACCGGAGGCAATCAGCCCCAGCATTTT
TRBV12-3/TRBV12-4,.,many,TRBJ2-6,CASSLRGSGANVLTF,TGTGCCAGCAGTTTAAGAGGGTCTGGGGCCAACGTCCTGACTTTC
TRBV6-6,.,many,TRBJ1-2,CATTPGANYGYTF,TGTGCCACCACCCCCGGCGCTAACTATGGCTACACCTTC
TRBV5-1,.,.,TRBJ1-4,CASGSGGDEKLFF,TGCGCCAGCGGCAGCGGCGGGGATGAAAAACTGTTTTTT
TRBV3-1,.,few,TRBJ1-1,CASSRVLNTEAFF,TGTGCCAGCAGCCGGGTCTTGAACACTGAAGCTTTCTTT
TRBV11-3,.,.,TRBJ1-2,CASSHPDICGYTF,TGTGCCAGCAGCCACCCCGATATCTGTGGCTACACCTTC
TRBV7-9,.,.,TRBJ2-2,CATSDTGELFF,TGTGCCACCTCGGACACCGGGGAGCTGTTTTTT
TRBV5-1,TRBD2,many,TRBJ2-7,CASSLGVAGGYEQYF,TGCGCCAGCAGCTTGGGGGTAGCGGGCGGTTACGAGCAGTACTTC
TRBV7-2,.,.,TRBJ2-1,CASTSSTITRSNEQFF,TGTGCCAGCACCTCATCTACCATCACTCGGAGCAATGAGCAGTTCTTC
TRBV15,TRBD2,.,TRBJ2-2,CATRSGRANTGELFF,TGTGCCACCAGGAGCGGGAGGGCGAACACCGGGGAGCTGTTTTTT
TRBV11-2,.,few,TRBJ2-2,CATDSGLNTGELFF,TGTGCCACGGACTCGGGACTGAACACCGGGGAGCTGTTTTTT
TRBV7-8,TRBD2,.,TRBJ2-5,CASTPSGRALETQYF,TGTGCCAGCACCCCTAGCGGGAGGGCCCTTGAGACCCAGTACTTC
TRBV12-3/TRBV12-4,.,few,TRBJ1-5,CASSLLDRNQPQHF,TGTGCCAGCAGTTTACTTGACCGAAATCAGCCCCAGCATTTT
TRBV2,.,.,TRBJ2-7,CASSEGQVEQYF,TGTGCCAGCAGTGAAGGACAGGTCGAGCAGTACTTC
TRBV5-1,TRBD1,many,TRBJ1-1,CASSVIGTGDTEAFF,TGCGCCAGCAGCGTCATCGGGACAGGGGACACTGAAGCTTTCTTT
TRBV4-1,.,.,TRBJ1-3,CASSGGFGNTIYF,TGCGCCAGCAGTGGCGGGTTTGGAAACACCATATATTTT
TRBV9,TRBD2,once,TRBJ2-5,CASSDGLGTEETQYF,TGTGCCAGCAGCGACGGACTAGGGACGGAGGAGACCCAGTACTTC
TRBV20-1,.,.,TRBJ1-6,CSARDLQPSGRIRDSPLHF,TGCAGTGCTAGAGACCTACAACCATCGGGACGGATCAGGGATTCACCCCTCCACTTT